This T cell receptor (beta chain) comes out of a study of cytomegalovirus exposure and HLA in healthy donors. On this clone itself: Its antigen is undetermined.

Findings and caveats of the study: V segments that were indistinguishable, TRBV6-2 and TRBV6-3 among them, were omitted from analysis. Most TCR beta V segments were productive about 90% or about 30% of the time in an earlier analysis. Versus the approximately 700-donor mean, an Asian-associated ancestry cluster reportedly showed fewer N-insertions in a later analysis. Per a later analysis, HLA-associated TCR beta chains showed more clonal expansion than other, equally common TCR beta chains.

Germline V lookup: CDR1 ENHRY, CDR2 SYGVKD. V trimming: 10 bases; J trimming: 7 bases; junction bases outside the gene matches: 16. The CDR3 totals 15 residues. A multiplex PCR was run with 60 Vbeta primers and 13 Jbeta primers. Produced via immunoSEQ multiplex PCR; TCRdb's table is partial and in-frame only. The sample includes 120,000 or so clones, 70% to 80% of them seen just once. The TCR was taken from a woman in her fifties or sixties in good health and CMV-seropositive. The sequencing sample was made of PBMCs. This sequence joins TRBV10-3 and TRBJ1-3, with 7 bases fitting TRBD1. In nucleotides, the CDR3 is TGTGCCACCAAGTTAGGGGGCGCAATTGGGAACACCATATATTTT. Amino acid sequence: CATKLGGAIGNTIYF.